The 4 T cell receptor beta chains given below trace back to one sample, sequenced in a study of somatic mutations in cytotoxic T cells in rheumatoid arthritis. The method was immunoSEQ multiplex PCR; TCRdb's version includes in-frame clones alone and lacks a portion of them. The sample comprises some 16,000 clones, 75% to 90% of which are singletons, and about 9.4% rests with the top ten. Sequenced material: CD8+ T cells sorted from blood. All receptors derive from an adult with rheumatoid arthritis.

The V and J genes are TRBV27 and TRBJ1-5; the D gene is possibly TRBD1 (5 bases). Germline loops: CDR1 MNHEY, CDR2 SMNVEV (reference sequence). The CDR3 runs 12 residues. Between the trimmed V and J ends, which lost 3 bases and 6 bases, there was a span of 6 bases. The CDR3 here is CASSFQGQPQHF. In nucleotides, the CDR3 is TGTGCCAGCAGTTTCCAGGGTCAGCCCCAGCATTTT.

This clone was counted only a few times. The chain recombines TRBV7-9 with TRBJ1-4; D ambiguous. This CDR3 has 14 amino acids. The V gene's germline CDR1 is SEHNR and CDR2 FQNEAQ (reference sequence). Trimming cost V 1 base and J 8 bases, with 11 bases left between them. The CDR3 reads CASSLDQFQEKLFF. CDR3 DNA sequence: TGTGCCAGCAGCTTAGATCAGTTTCAGGAAAAACTGTTTTTT.

The chain is built from TRBV4-1 and TRBJ2-3; D not certain. This CDR3 contains 15 residues. Germline V gene lookup returns CDR1 MGHRA and CDR2 YSYEKL. Trimming shortened V by 1 base and J by 5 bases, and 13 bases separated the two germline ends. CDR3 loop: CASSQVELPGDTQYF. The CDR3 nucleotides read TGCGCCAGCAGCCAAGTAGAATTGCCGGGAGATACGCAGTATTTT.

The chain recombines TRBV10-3 with TRBJ1-1; 7 bases line up with TRBD1. CDR3 size: 14 residues. Trimming cost V 0 bases and J 4 bases; bases outside gene matches: 2. CDR1 is ENHRY and CDR2 is SYGVKD in the germline V gene. The CDR3 protein is CAISESNRGTEAFF. Written as DNA, the CDR3 is TGTGCCATCAGTGAGTCGAACAGGGGCACTGAAGCTTTCTTT.